A single sample is the source of the 3 T cell receptor beta chains below, sequenced in a study of blood T cells in healthy people across ages. Primers used in a second PCR of about 7 to 12 cycles were a sample-barcoded 5' primer and a J-beta primer mix. TCRdb fed the 5' RACE reads into MiXCR, producing one record per CDR3 protein. The sample lists under 1,000,000 distinct CDR3 sequences, roughly 34% occurring once. Source material: blood. Receptors originate from a man between 18 and 29 years old in good health.

This clonotype was counted only a few times. The J gene is TRBJ1-1, the V gene TRBV6-6; the match to TRBD1 covers 8 bases. Germline V CDR1 and CDR2: MNHNY, SVGAGI (reference sequence). V lost 6 bases, J lost 3 bases, and 9 bases stayed unmatched. CDR3 length equals 15 residues. The CDR3 is CASRPIDRGDTEAFF. CDR3 sequence (DNA): TGTGCCAGCAGACCTATAGACAGGGGAGACACTGAAGCTTTCTTT.

This clonotype was counted only a few times. The rearrangement uses TRBV4-1 and TRBJ2-7; TRBD2 matches at 8 bases. Per germline, CDR1 MGHRA and CDR2 YSYEKL. There are 13 residues in the CDR3. Trimming took 1 base from V and 5 from J; bases not matched to a gene: 1. CDR3 coding DNA: TGCGCCAGCAGCCAAGTGACTAGCGACGAGCAGTACTTC. Residues: CASSQVTSDEQYF.

The chain links TRBV4-3 to TRBJ2-3; TRBD2 is a possible D gene (5 bases). Deletions cut 1 base from V and 0 bases from J, with 11 bases between. CDR1 is LGHNA, CDR2 YSLEER, per germline. CDR3 length: 16 amino acids. CDR3 amino acids: CASSQGPGVSTDTQYF. The CDR3 region has the DNA TGCGCCAGCAGCCAAGGGCCCGGGGTTAGCACAGATACGCAGTATTTT.